Each of the 23 T cell receptor beta chains below was sequenced from the same sample in a study of T cells in Graves' hyperthyroidism and ophthalmopathy. Amplified TCR beta CDR3 regions came from RNA transcripts. HTBI primers drove first-round RT-PCR of the TCR CDR3. MiXCR, run by TCRdb on the multiplex PCR reads, gives a single entry per CDR3 protein. The sample carries over 700,000 distinct CDR3 sequences, around 20% recorded once. The sequencing input was blood. These receptors originate from a woman between 50 and 59 years old with Graves' hyperthyroidism that later progressed to Graves' ophthalmopathy.

This clonotype has a count of ten or more. V gene TRBV27 combines with J gene TRBJ1-5; TRBD1 is a possible D gene (6 bases). Germline V gene sequence: CDR1 MNHEY, CDR2 SMNVEV (reference sequence). The V end lost 5 bases, the J end lost 0 bases, and 11 bases lay between the germline ends. The CDR3 has 15 residues. CDR3: CASSRRGASNQPQHF. CDR3 in DNA: TGTGCCAGCAGTCGCCGGGGGGCTAGCAATCAGCCCCAGCATTTT.

On this clonotype itself: No conserved phenylalanine or tryptophan is present at the end of the CDR3, so a read error is the likely explanation. V and J are TRBV2 and TRBJ1-1; D ambiguous. The ends were cut back, 4 bases at V and 3 bases at J, with 9 bases in the middle. The CDR3 is 13 amino acids. CDR1 is SNHLY, CDR2 FYNNEI, per germline. The CDR3 sequence: CASSAWGHTEAFS. The CDR3 DNA reads TGTGCCAGCAGTGCCTGGGGTCACACTGAAGCTTTCTCT.

This clonotype has only a few counts. The V call is TRBV24-1, the J call TRBJ1-1; 8 nucleotides align to TRBD1. The CDR3 has 14 residues. Germline V gene sequence: CDR1 KGHDR, CDR2 SFDVKD. J gave up 2 bases and V 6 bases, and 4 bases lay outside the gene matches. CDR3 DNA sequence: TGTGCCACCAGTCGGACAGGGCAAAACACTGAAGCTTTCTTT. The encoded protein is CATSRTGQNTEAFF.

CDR3 amino acids: CAWRPSGAQTQYF. The CDR3 bases are TGTGCCTGGAGACCCTCAGGGGCCCAGACCCAGTACTTC. The chain is built from TRBV30 and TRBJ2-5; D may be TRBD1 (6 bases). V dropped 3 bases and J dropped 6 bases, with 14 bases sitting between them. CDR1 and CDR2 from the germline V gene are GTSNPN and SVGIG (reference sequence). The CDR3 sequence is 13 residues long. The full variable domain, rest sourced from reference TRBV30 and TRBJ2-5, is SQTIHQWPATLVQPVGSPLSLECTVEGTSNPNLYWYRQAAGRGLQLLFYSVGIGQISSEVPQNLSASRPQDRQFILSSKKLLLSDSGFYLCAWRPSGAQTQYFGPGTRLLVL.

A single count supports this clonotype. A read error may explain this, as a much larger clone is one base away. V and J are TRBV2 and TRBJ1-4; possibly TRBD1 for D (6 bases). Germline-derived CDR1 and CDR2 are SNHLY and FYNNEI. The CDR3 has 14 amino acids. CDR3 loop: CASGPQGHNEKLSF. For the CDR3, the DNA is TGTGCCAGCGGTCCTCAGGGGCATAATGAAAAACTGTCTTTT.

The chain links TRBV11-2 to TRBJ1-2, with a weak D call TRBD1 (5 bases). Germline-derived CDR1 and CDR2 are SGHAT and FQNNGV. V dropped 0 bases and J dropped 1 base, with 9 bases sitting between them. This CDR3 is built from 15 residues. CDR3 bases: TGTGCCAGCAGCTTAGAGACGGGGGTTAACTATGGCTACACCTTC. Protein: CASSLETGVNYGYTF.

In this sample, this clonotype turned up many times. J is TRBJ2-5 and V is TRBV5-1; 11 bases align to TRBD1. V shed 4 bases, J shed 5 bases, and the junction held 10 bases outside the gene matches. The CDR3 runs to 16 residues. The germline V gene encodes CDR1 SGHRS and CDR2 YFSETQ. CDR3 protein: CASSADGQGAEETQYF. Written as DNA, the CDR3 is TGCGCCAGCAGCGCGGACGGACAGGGGGCAGAGGAGACCCAGTACTTC.

The rearrangement joins TRBV11-2 to TRBJ2-5; D might be TRBD2 (5 bases). The CDR3 is 13 amino acids. Looked up from germline, CDR1 is SGHAT and CDR2 is FQNNGV. V lost 6 bases and J 4 bases, leaving 12 bases between the germline ends. CDR3 nucleotides: TGTGCCAGCAGACCTACTAGTGCAGAGACCCAGTACTTC. It specifies CASRPTSAETQYF.

The chain combines TRBV29-1 with TRBJ1-3; D ambiguous. Germline V gene lookup returns CDR1 SQVTM and CDR2 ANQGSEA. This CDR3 has 12 residues. The germline V and J ends were trimmed by 5 bases and 6 bases, with 11 bases remaining between them. CDR3 DNA sequence: TGCAGCGTTCAGAAGGCCGAAAACACCATATATTTT. This encodes CSVQKAENTIYF.

In this sample, this clonotype turned up many times. The chain employs TRBV12-3 or TRBV12-4 and TRBJ2-3; D is perhaps TRBD1 (5 bases). Trimming left V 3 bases short and J 1 base short, with 11 bases between. The length of the CDR3 is 15 residues. The CDR3 sequence is CASSFSDIGTDTQYF. In nucleotides, the CDR3 is TGTGCCAGCAGTTTCTCGGACATTGGCACAGATACGCAGTATTTT.

This clonotype was recorded many times. The gene calls are TRBV12-3 or TRBV12-4 and TRBJ1-6; maybe TRBD1 (5 bases). The CDR3 totals 15 residues. V lost 7 bases and J lost 4, with 14 bases in between. CDR3 DNA: TGTGCCAGCACTACTCGGGGGATTTATAATTCACCCCTCCACTTT. Its translation: CASTTRGIYNSPLHF.

This clonotype came up many times. The chain joins TRBV12-3 or TRBV12-4 to TRBJ1-1; the D is unclear. Deletions cut 7 bases from V and 3 bases from J, with 24 bases between. The CDR3 runs to 17 residues. The DNA for the CDR3 is TGTGCCAGCATCACGCGACCCGACGGGAAAGAGTACACTGAAGCTTTCTTT. It yields the protein CASITRPDGKEYTEAFF.

The chain carries TRBV15 and TRBJ1-2; D ambiguous. The V end was cut by 0 bases, the J end by 2 bases, with 7 bases between. The CDR3 is 14 residues long. Germline V gene lookup returns CDR1 LNHNV and CDR2 YYDKDF (reference sequence). The CDR3 is CATSRDSQNYGYTF. The DNA of the CDR3 is TGTGCCACCAGCAGAGATAGCCAGAACTATGGCTACACCTTC.

This clonotype was seen a few times. For the CDR3, the DNA is TGTGCCAGCAGCCTATCCGACAGGGCATTTAACTATGGCTACACCTTC. Its protein is CASSLSDRAFNYGYTF. The chain joins TRBV6-1 to TRBJ1-2, with 7 nucleotides matching TRBD1. The CDR3 spans 16 residues. V shed 6 bases and J 1 base; nucleotides not matched to a gene: 11. CDR1 is MNHNS, CDR2 SASEGT, per germline.

On this clonotype itself: Being one base from a much bigger clone, this may be a read error. The genes are TRBV18 and TRBJ1-1; D is unresolved. V shed 2 bases and J shed 3 bases, with 7 bases lying between them. The CDR3 contains 13 residues. CDR1 KGHSH and CDR2 LQKENI come from the germline V gene. The CDR3 bases are TGTGCCAGCTCACCAAAGGCGGACACTGAAGCTTTCTTT. Protein: CASSPKADTEAFF.

This clonotype was seen ten or more times. The J gene is TRBJ1-1, the V gene TRBV27; maybe TRBD1 (6 bases). The CDR3 is 14 residues long. Germline loops: CDR1 MNHEY, CDR2 SMNVEV (reference sequence). Deletions cut 4 bases from V and 5 bases from J, with 14 bases between. The CDR3 bases are TGTGCCAGCAGTTCCACAAGGGGGTGGACTGAAGCTTTCTTT. Translated, it gives CASSSTRGWTEAFF.

This clonotype was observed at least ten times. The chain uses TRBV20-1 and TRBJ1-2; the D gene is possibly TRBD1 (6 bases). CDR3 length: 15 residues. Germline assignment: CDR1 DFQATT and CDR2 SNEGSKA (reference sequence). Trimming cost V 6 bases and J 2 bases, with 19 bases left between them. CDR3 DNA sequence: TGCAGTGCACCCGCCGGGCAAGGGGGAAACTATGGCTACACCTTC. This sequence encodes CSAPAGQGGNYGYTF.

This clonotype was seen ten or more times. The chain employs TRBV5-1 and TRBJ2-7, with TRBD1 matching 8 bases. With V trimmed by 7 bases and J by 2 bases, 14 bases remained unmatched. CDR1 is SGHRS, CDR2 YFSETQ, per germline. This CDR3 is 16 amino acids long. The CDR3 DNA is TGCGCCAGCTCATCCCCCGGACAGGGAAATCCCTACGAGCAGTACTTC. Its protein product is CASSSPGQGNPYEQYF.

The chain couples TRBV6-1 to TRBJ1-4; the D is unclear. The CDR3 sequence is 13 residues long. Looked up from germline, CDR1 is MNHNS and CDR2 is SASEGT. The V end was cut by 11 bases, the J end by 7 bases, with 17 bases between. For the CDR3, the DNA is TGTGCCGCGGGGATTAGGTTTTCTGAAAAACTGTTTTTT. Amino acids: CAAGIRFSEKLFF.

This chain joins TRBV5-1 and TRBJ2-1, with 11 positions matching TRBD2. Unmatched junction bases numbered 5, after V lost 2 bases and J lost 4 bases. The length of the CDR3 is 16 residues. Germline lookup yields CDR1 SGHRS and CDR2 YFSETQ. This CDR3 is CASSFPGLAEYNEQFF. CDR3 coding DNA: TGCGCCAGCAGCTTCCCGGGACTAGCGGAATACAATGAGCAGTTCTTC.

This clonotype was detected many times. The chain recombines TRBV5-1 with TRBJ2-7; possibly TRBD1 for D (5 bases). The CDR3 runs to 14 residues. Trimming removed 0 bases from V and 0 bases from J, with 7 bases in between. Looked up from germline, CDR1 is SGHRS and CDR2 is YFSETQ. The CDR3 here is CASSLDRTSYEQYF. CDR3 in DNA: TGCGCCAGCAGCTTGGACAGGACCTCCTACGAGCAGTACTTC.

V and J are TRBV27 and TRBJ2-1; tentative D call: TRBD1 (5 bases). The CDR3 runs to 16 residues. Germline V gene sequence: CDR1 MNHEY, CDR2 SMNVEV (reference sequence). Trimming removed 3 bases at V and 2 bases at J, with 14 bases between. The CDR3 region has the DNA TGTGCCAGCAGTTTTGTGGGGCCAAGGACCTACAATGAGCAGTTCTTC. Translated: CASSFVGPRTYNEQFF.

The rearrangement joins TRBV3-1 to TRBJ2-7, with TRBD2 as a possible D gene (5 bases). CDR3 length: 16 amino acids. V lost 4 bases and J 6 bases, leaving 22 bases between the germline ends. CDR1 and CDR2 from the germline V gene are LGHDT and YNNKEL (reference sequence). The CDR3 DNA reads TGTGCCAGCAGCCCGGGGAACTACCGTTCGTTACTCGAGCAGTACTTC. Translation: CASSPGNYRSLLEQYF.